This T cell receptor beta chain came from a study of patients and donors after allogeneic stem cell transplantation. A single record per CDR3 protein comes from TCRdb applying MiXCR to the RT-PCR reads. The table has approximately 150,000 distinct CDR3 sequences, over 35% seen once; the top ten hold 40% to 55%. The V and J ends lost 3 bases and 0 bases respectively, with 15 bases between them. CDR1 is DFQATT and CDR2 is SNEGSKA in the germline V gene (reference sequence). This CDR3 comprises 16 residues. This clonotype originated in a human donor who was either an allogeneic HSCT recipient or a stem cell or donor lymphocyte infusion donor (not recorded which). It is not recorded whose cells these are; they may come from a transplant donor. Sequencing used blood, either unsorted or a sorted T cell fraction (not recorded which). The V and J genes are TRBV20-1 and TRBJ2-1; D ambiguous. CDR3 amino acids: CSASASLASSYNEQFF. For the CDR3, the DNA is TGCAGTGCTAGCGCTTCCCTTGCTAGCTCCTACAATGAGCAGTTCTTC.